Below, 30 T cell receptor beta chains from the same sample are listed, as sequenced in a study of CXCR3-negative and CXCR3-positive naive CD8 T cells. General study findings and limits: When CXCR3-positive naive cells were set against CXCR3-negative naive cells, the former had more hydrophobic TRB CDR3s.

The antigens for these receptors are not known. The TRB cDNA libraries were prepared by 5' RACE with UMI labels. TCRdb reprocessed the 5' RACE reads and reports one entry per CDR3 protein, with no DNA. Recorded for this sample: around 63,000 distinct CDR3 sequences. The sequencing input was naive CXCR3+ CD8+ T cells from blood. Subset defined: CD45RO-CCR7+CD27+CD95- naive CD8+ T cells expressing CXCR3 (TNR3+). Receptors were obtained from a human donor in good health. Some clones in this sample may be carry-over from other donors' samples.

The rearrangement joins TRBV28 to TRBJ2-2; TCRdb lists TRBD2, though no DNA is available to test this call. CDR1 is MDHEN, CDR2 SYDVKM, per germline. There are 18 residues in the CDR3. CDR3 sequence reads: CASSPLGGLAGGTGELFF.

The CDR3: CSAEAGTYNEQFF. The rearrangement links TRBV29-1 to TRBJ2-1; the TCRdb D gene call, TRBD1, has no DNA to confirm it. Germline values: CDR1 SQVTM, CDR2 ANQGSEA. The CDR3 spans 13 residues.

The chain links TRBV4-1 to TRBJ2-1. Germline V gene data show CDR1 as MGHRA and CDR2 as YSYEKL. The CDR3 is 16 amino acids. CDR3 protein: CASSPTEASSYNGQFF.

V usage is TRBV20-1 and J usage is TRBJ1-5; TCRdb's D call of TRBD1 is untestable without DNA. CDR1 and CDR2 from the germline V gene are DFQATT and SNEGSKA (reference sequence). This CDR3 region has 16 residues. The CDR3 spells CSASPGDRGLDQPQHF.

The chain joins TRBV6-2 or TRBV6-3 to TRBJ1-6; TCRdb's assignment of TRBD1 cannot be checked, as there is no DNA. In germline, CDR1 is MNHEY, CDR2 SVGEGT. The CDR3 runs to 15 residues. The CDR3 spells CASSVQGVGDSPLHF.

The chain joins TRBV12-3 or TRBV12-4 to TRBJ1-6; TCRdb indicates TRBD1, and absent DNA this call remains unverified. The CDR3 covers 20 residues. CDR3: CASSLLAPWGPSSYNSPLHF.

The CDR3 loop is CSVEDARQGKYEQYF. This chain joins TRBV29-1 and TRBJ2-7; the D call from TCRdb, TRBD1, cannot be confirmed without DNA. The CDR3 totals 15 residues. In germline, CDR1 is SQVTM, CDR2 ANQGSEA.

V is TRBV7-7 and J is TRBJ2-1; TCRdb lists TRBD2, though no DNA is available to test this call. The V gene's germline CDR1 is SSHAT and CDR2 FNYEAQ (reference sequence). This CDR3 contains 17 residues. CDR3 amino acids: CASSLYASGVSYNEQFF.

The chain uses TRBV5-1 and TRBJ2-5. The CDR3 consists of 13 residues. Per the germline V gene, CDR1 is SGHRS and CDR2 is YFSETQ. Here the CDR3 reads CASSLGPQETQYF.

The CDR3 protein is CASKQGVITEAFF. The chain carries TRBV6-2 or TRBV6-3 and TRBJ1-1; TCRdb proposes TRBD1, but this gene call is untestable without DNA. Germline CDR1 and CDR2: MNHEY and SVGEGT. This CDR3 is 13 amino acids long.

The V gene is TRBV5-1, the J gene TRBJ2-7; the D call of TRBD1 rests on TCRdb alone, since no DNA is present to check it. CDR3 length: 14 amino acids. Germline values: CDR1 SGHRS, CDR2 YFSETQ. The CDR3 is CASSYTGGSYEQYF.

The J gene is TRBJ1-1, the V gene TRBV20-1; TCRdb's D call of TRBD1 is untestable without DNA. The germline gives CDR1 DFQATT, CDR2 SNEGSKA (reference sequence). This CDR3 is 14 amino acids long. The chain's CDR3 is CSATRGPRNTEAFF.

This chain links TRBV6-2 or TRBV6-3 with TRBJ1-1. CDR3 length equals 14 residues. CDR1 and CDR2 (germline): MNHEY, SVGEGT. CDR3: CASSYMAVNTEAFF.

This chain connects TRBV20-1 to TRBJ1-1; as DNA is missing, the TRBD1 call by TCRdb cannot be tested. The CDR3 sequence is 13 residues long. Germline CDR1 is DFQATT and CDR2 is SNEGSKA (reference sequence). CDR3 loop: CSARVGTGYEAFF.

The rearrangement uses TRBV29-1 and TRBJ1-1. Germline CDR1 is SQVTM and CDR2 is ANQGSEA. The CDR3 has 12 amino acids. The CDR3 loop is CSVVISGTEAFF.

V is TRBV11-3 and J is TRBJ2-5; no DNA is available, so the TRBD1 call from TCRdb remains unchecked. This CDR3 has 14 residues. Germline V CDR1 and CDR2: SGHNT, YENEEA. CDR3 loop: CASSPPQGRETQYF.

The chain uses TRBV6-2 or TRBV6-3 and TRBJ2-7; TCRdb designates TRBD1, a call that cannot be tested without DNA. The germline CDR1 and CDR2 sequences are MNHEY and SVGEGT. The CDR3 extends over 13 amino acids. The CDR3 loop reads CAITPGGSYEQYF.

The chain is built from TRBV12-3 or TRBV12-4 and TRBJ2-7. CDR3 length: 11 residues. The CDR3 region is CASSQDHEQYF.

The chain joins TRBV6-2 or TRBV6-3 to TRBJ2-1; TCRdb gives TRBD1 as the D gene, but with no DNA this cannot be confirmed. Germline V lookup: CDR1 MNHEY, CDR2 SVGEGT. The length of the CDR3 is 16 residues. The chain's CDR3 is CASSYHDRYLYNEQFF.

In terms of frequency, this clonotype is medium-sized. The chain is built from TRBV2 and TRBJ1-2. The V gene's germline CDR1 is SNHLY and CDR2 FYNNEI. There are 14 residues in the CDR3. The CDR3 loop is CASSPRLGEAGYTF.

The chain joins TRBV3-1 to TRBJ2-3; TCRdb's D gene call, TRBD1, goes unchecked for lack of DNA. Germline V gives CDR1 LGHDT, CDR2 YNNKEL (reference sequence). The CDR3 loop spans 15 amino acids. CDR3 amino acids: CASSQDPDWGDTQYF.

The rearrangement links TRBV12-3 or TRBV12-4 to TRBJ2-5; TCRdb proposes TRBD1, but this gene call is untestable without DNA. The CDR3 spans 14 residues. This CDR3 reads CASSRTGAQETQYF.

CDR3 sequence: CSVEAPLRGNSVNEQFF. The chain carries TRBV29-1 and TRBJ2-1; checking the TCRdb D call of TRBD1 is not possible without DNA. CDR1 SQVTM and CDR2 ANQGSEA come from the germline V gene. The CDR3 runs 17 residues.

The chain combines TRBV27 with TRBJ2-7; TCRdb's D call, TRBD2, is unchecked because there is no DNA. This CDR3 is 15 amino acids long. Germline V CDR1 and CDR2: MNHEY, SMNVEV (reference sequence). The CDR3 spells CASSWAAGGTYEQYF.

The chain carries TRBV7-3 and TRBJ2-7; TCRdb reports TRBD1, a call that lacks DNA to check it against. The CDR3 length is 15 residues. CDR1 is SGHTA, CDR2 FQGTGA, per germline. The CDR3 sequence: CASPILSGGPHEQYF. Variable domain in full (rest from reference TRBV7-3 and TRBJ2-7): GAGVSQTPSNKVTEKGKYVELRCDPISGHTALYWYRQSLGQGPEFLIYFQGTGAADDSGLPNDRFFAVRPEGSVSTLKIQRTERGDSAVYLCASPILSGGPHEQYFGPGTRLTVT.

J is TRBJ2-1 and V is TRBV6-5; the TRBD2 assignment by TCRdb is unverifiable without DNA. CDR3 length: 13 amino acids. Germline assignment: CDR1 MNHEY and CDR2 SVGAGI. CDR3 amino acids: CASSFTSYNEQFF.

The V call is TRBV16, the J call TRBJ1-1. The CDR3 spans 12 residues. In germline, CDR1 is KGHSY, CDR2 FQNENV. CDR3 sequence reads: CASSPSGVEAFF.

The J gene is TRBJ2-7, the V gene TRBV12-3 or TRBV12-4. CDR3 length: 12 residues. The chain's CDR3 is CASSPVGLEQYF.

The chain couples TRBV29-1 to TRBJ1-2. CDR1 is SQVTM, CDR2 ANQGSEA, per germline. This CDR3 comprises 16 residues. CDR3 region: CSVDAGPRSSNYGYTF. Using reference TRBV29-1 and TRBJ1-2 for the parts outside the CDR3, the full variable domain is SAVISQKPSRDICQRGTSLTIQCQVDSQVTMMFWYRQQPGQSLTLIATANQGSEATYESGFVIDKFPISRPNLTFSTLTVSNMSPEDSSIYLCSVDAGPRSSNYGYTFGSGTRLTVV.

The chain combines TRBV5-4 with TRBJ1-1. The length of the CDR3 is 12 residues. Germline CDR1 reads SGHNT; CDR2 reads YYREEE (reference sequence). CDR3 protein: CASSNTDTEAFF.